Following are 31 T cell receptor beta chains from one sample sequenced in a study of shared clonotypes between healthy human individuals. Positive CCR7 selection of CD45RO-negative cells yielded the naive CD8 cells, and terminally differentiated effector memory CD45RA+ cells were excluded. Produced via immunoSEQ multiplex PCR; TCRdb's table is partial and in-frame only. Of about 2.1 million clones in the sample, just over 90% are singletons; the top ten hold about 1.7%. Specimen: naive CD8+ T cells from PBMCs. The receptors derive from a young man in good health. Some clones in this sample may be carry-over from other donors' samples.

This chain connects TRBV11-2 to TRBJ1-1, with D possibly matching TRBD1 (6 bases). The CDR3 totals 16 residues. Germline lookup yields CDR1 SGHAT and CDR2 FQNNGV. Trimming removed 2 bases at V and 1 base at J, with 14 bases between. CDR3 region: CASSLSGGAGNTEAFF. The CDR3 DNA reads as TGTGCCAGCAGCTTATCCGGGGGCGCCGGGAACACTGAAGCTTTCTTT.

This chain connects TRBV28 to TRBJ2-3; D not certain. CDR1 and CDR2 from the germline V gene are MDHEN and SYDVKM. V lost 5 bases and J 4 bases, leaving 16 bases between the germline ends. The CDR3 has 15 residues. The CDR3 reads CASSKTPQVADTQYF. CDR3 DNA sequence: TGTGCCAGCAGTAAGACGCCCCAGGTGGCAGATACGCAGTATTTT.

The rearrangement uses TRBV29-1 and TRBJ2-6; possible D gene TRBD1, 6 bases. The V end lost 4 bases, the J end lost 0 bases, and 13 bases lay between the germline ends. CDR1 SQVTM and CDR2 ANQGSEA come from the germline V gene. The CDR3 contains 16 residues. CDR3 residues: CSVVGQGPSGANVLTF. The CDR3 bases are TGCAGCGTTGTGGGACAAGGCCCCTCTGGGGCCAACGTCCTGACTTTC. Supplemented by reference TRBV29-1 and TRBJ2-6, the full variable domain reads SAVISQKPSRDICQRGTSLTIQCQVDSQVTMMFWYRQQPGQSLTLIATANQGSEATYESGFVIDKFPISRPNLTFSTLTVSNMSPEDSSIYLCSVVGQGPSGANVLTFGAGSRLTVL.

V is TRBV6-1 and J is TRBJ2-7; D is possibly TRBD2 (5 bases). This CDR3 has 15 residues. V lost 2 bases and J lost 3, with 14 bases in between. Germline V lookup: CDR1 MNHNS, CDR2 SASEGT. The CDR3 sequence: CASSENDYRDYEQYF. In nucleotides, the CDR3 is TGTGCCAGCAGTGAAAACGACTATCGAGACTACGAGCAGTACTTC.

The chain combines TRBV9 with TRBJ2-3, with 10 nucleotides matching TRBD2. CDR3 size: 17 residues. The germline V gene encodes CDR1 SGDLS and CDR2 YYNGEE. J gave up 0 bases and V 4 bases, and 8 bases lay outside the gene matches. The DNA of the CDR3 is TGTGCCAGCAGCTCCGGACTAGCGGCGGAGAGCACAGATACGCAGTATTTT. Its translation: CASSSGLAAESTDTQYF.

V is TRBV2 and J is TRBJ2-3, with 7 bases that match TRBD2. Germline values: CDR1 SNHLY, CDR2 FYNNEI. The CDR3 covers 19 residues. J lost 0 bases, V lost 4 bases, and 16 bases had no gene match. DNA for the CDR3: TGTGCCAGCAGTGTATGGGCTAGCGGACATCAAGATAGCACAGATACGCAGTATTTT. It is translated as CASSVWASGHQDSTDTQYF.

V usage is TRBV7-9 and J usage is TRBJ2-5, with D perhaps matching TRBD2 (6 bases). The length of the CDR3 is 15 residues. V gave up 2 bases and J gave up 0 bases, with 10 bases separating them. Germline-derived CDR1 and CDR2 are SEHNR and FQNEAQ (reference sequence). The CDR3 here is CASSLPGDYQETQYF. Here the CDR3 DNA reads TGTGCCAGCAGCTTACCGGGGGATTACCAAGAGACCCAGTACTTC.

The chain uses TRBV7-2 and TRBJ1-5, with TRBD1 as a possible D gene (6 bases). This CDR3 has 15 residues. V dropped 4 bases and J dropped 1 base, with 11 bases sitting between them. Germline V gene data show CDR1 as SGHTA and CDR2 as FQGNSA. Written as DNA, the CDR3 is TGTGCCAGCAGCTCGCGGGACACCAGCAATCAGCCCCAGCATTTT. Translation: CASSSRDTSNQPQHF. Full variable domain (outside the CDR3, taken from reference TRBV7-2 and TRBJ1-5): GAGVSQSPSNKVTEKGKDVELRCDPISGHTALYWYRQSLGQGLEFLIYFQGNSAPDKSGLPSDRFSAERTGGSVSTLTIQRTQQEDSAVYLCASSSRDTSNQPQHFGDGTRLSIL.

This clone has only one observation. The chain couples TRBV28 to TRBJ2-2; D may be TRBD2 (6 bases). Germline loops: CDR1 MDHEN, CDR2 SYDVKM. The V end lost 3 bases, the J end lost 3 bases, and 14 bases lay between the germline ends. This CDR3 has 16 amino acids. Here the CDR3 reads CASSFGGPLHTGELFF. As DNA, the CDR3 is TGTGCCAGCAGTTTTGGAGGGCCGCTACACACCGGGGAGCTGTTTTTT. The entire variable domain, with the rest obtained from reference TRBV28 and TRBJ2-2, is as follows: DVKVTQSSRYLVKRTGEKVFLECVQDMDHENMFWYRQDPGLGLRLIYFSYDVKMKEKGDIPEGYSVSREKKERFSLILESASTNQTSMYLCASSFGGPLHTGELFFGEGSRLTVL.

The CDR3 protein is CASSATGHGAEAFF. The CDR3 DNA reads as TGCGCCAGCAGCGCTACAGGGCATGGGGCTGAAGCTTTCTTT. The chain carries TRBV5-1 and TRBJ1-1, with D possibly matching TRBD1 (6 bases). Germline V gene sequence: CDR1 SGHRS, CDR2 YFSETQ. The CDR3 has 14 residues. The V gene lost 4 bases and the J gene lost 6 bases, with 16 bases spanning the gap.

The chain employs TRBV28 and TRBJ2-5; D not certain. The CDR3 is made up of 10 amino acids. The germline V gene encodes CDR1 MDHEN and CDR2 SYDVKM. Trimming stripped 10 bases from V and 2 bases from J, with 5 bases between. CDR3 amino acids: CATRQETQYF. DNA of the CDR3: TGTGCCACTAGGCAAGAGACCCAGTACTTC.

CDR3 sequence: CAITPGGEKNTEAFF. The CDR3 DNA reads as TGTGCCATCACTCCTGGGGGGGAGAAGAACACTGAAGCTTTCTTT. The chain couples TRBV6-6 to TRBJ1-1; tentative D call: TRBD1 (5 bases). Trimming took 10 bases from V and 1 from J, leaving 19 bases between them. This CDR3 region has 15 residues. Per the germline V gene, CDR1 is MNHNY and CDR2 is SVGAGI (reference sequence).

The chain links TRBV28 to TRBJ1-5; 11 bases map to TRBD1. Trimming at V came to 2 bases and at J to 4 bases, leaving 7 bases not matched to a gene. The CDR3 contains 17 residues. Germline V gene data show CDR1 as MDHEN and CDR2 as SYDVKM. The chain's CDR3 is CASSLLEDRGRNQPQHF. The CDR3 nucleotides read TGTGCCAGCAGTTTACTAGAGGACAGGGGGCGGAATCAGCCCCAGCATTTT.

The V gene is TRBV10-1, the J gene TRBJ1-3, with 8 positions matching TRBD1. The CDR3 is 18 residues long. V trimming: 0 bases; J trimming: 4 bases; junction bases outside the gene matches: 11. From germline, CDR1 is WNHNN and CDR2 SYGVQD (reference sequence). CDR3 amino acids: CASSESNPGRGPGNTIYF. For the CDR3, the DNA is TGCGCCAGCAGTGAGTCCAATCCAGGCAGGGGGCCGGGAAACACCATATATTTT.

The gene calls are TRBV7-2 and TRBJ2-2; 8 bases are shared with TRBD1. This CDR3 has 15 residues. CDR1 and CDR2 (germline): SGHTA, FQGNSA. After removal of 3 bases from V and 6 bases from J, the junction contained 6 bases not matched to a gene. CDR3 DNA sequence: TGTGCCAGCAGCTTGCGACAGGGGACGGCCGGGGAGCTGTTTTTT. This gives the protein CASSLRQGTAGELFF. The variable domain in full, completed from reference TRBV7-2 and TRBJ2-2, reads GAGVSQSPSNKVTEKGKDVELRCDPISGHTALYWYRQSLGQGLEFLIYFQGNSAPDKSGLPSDRFSAERTGGSVSTLTIQRTQQEDSAVYLCASSLRQGTAGELFFGEGSRLTVL.

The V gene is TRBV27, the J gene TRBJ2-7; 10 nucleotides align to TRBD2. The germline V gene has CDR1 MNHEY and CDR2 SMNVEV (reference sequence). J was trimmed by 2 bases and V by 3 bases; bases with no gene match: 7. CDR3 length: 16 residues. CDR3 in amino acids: CASSLMGAGGPYEQYF. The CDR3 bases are TGTGCCAGCAGTTTGATGGGAGCGGGAGGGCCCTACGAGCAGTACTTC.

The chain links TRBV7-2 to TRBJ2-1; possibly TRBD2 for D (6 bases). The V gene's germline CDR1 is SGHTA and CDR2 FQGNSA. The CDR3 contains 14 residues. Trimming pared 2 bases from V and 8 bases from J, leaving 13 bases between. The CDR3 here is CASSLFAGSDEQFF. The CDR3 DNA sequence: TGTGCCAGCAGCTTATTTGCGGGGAGCGATGAGCAGTTCTTC.

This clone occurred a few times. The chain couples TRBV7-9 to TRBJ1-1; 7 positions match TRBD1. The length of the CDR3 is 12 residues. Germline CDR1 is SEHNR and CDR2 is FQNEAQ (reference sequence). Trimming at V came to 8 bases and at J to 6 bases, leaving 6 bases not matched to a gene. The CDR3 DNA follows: TGTGCCAGCGATCTCGGGACAGCTGAAGCTTTCTTT. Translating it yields CASDLGTAEAFF.

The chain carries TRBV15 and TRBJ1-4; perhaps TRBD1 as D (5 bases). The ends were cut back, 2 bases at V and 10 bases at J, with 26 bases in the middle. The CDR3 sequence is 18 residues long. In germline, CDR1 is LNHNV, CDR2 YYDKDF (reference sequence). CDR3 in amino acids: CATSRSRIGEARWGKLFF. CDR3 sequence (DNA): TGTGCCACCAGCAGAAGCCGAATAGGGGAGGCCCGGTGGGGAAAACTGTTTTTT.

The DNA for the CDR3 is TGTGCCAGCAGCTTAAGTAGGAGACTCTACCAGGGAGAGACCCAGTACTTC. Protein sequence: CASSLSRRLYQGETQYF. The chain joins TRBV7-9 to TRBJ2-5; D perhaps matches TRBD1 (5 bases). Germline CDR1 reads SEHNR; CDR2 reads FQNEAQ (reference sequence). Trimming shortened V by 2 bases and J by 4 bases, and 20 bases separated the two germline ends. This CDR3 has 17 amino acids.

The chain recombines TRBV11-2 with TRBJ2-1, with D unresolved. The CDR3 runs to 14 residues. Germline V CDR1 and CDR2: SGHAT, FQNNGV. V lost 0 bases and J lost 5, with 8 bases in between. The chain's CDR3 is CASSLDMGNNEQFF. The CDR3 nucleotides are TGTGCCAGCAGCTTAGATATGGGCAACAATGAGCAGTTCTTC.

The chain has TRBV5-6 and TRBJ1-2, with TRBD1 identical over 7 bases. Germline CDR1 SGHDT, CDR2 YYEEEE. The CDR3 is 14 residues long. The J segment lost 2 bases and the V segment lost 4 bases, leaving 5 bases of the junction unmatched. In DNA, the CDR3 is TGTGCCAGCAGCCCGGGACAGAGCAACTATGGCTACACCTTC. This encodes CASSPGQSNYGYTF.

Written as DNA, the CDR3 is TGTGCCAGCAGGTCAAAGACGGCGTACGAGCAGTACTTC. It translates to CASRSKTAYEQYF. The genes are TRBV9 and TRBJ2-7; no definite D call. CDR3 size: 13 residues. Germline V gene lookup returns CDR1 SGDLS and CDR2 YYNGEE. With 5 bases removed from V and 4 bases from J, the gap between germline ends came to 13 bases.

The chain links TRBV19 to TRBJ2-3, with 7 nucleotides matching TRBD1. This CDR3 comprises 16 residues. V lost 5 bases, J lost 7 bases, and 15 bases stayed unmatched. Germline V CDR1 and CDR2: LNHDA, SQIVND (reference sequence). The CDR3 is CASSGLDRRPGNTQYF. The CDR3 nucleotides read TGTGCCAGTAGTGGACTGGACAGGCGACCCGGGAATACGCAGTATTTT.

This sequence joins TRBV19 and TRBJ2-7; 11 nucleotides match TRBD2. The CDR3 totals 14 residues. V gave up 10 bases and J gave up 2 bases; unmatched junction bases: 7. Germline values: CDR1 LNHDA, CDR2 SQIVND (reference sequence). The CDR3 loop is CATAGLAETYEQYF. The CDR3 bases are TGTGCCACCGCGGGACTAGCGGAGACCTACGAGCAGTACTTC.

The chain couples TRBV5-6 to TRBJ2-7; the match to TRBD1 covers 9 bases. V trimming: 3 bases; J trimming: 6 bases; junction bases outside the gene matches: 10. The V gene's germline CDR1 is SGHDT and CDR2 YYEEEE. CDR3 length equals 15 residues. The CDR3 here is CASSYGQGWIREQYF. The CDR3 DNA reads TGTGCCAGCAGCTACGGACAGGGGTGGATACGCGAGCAGTACTTC.

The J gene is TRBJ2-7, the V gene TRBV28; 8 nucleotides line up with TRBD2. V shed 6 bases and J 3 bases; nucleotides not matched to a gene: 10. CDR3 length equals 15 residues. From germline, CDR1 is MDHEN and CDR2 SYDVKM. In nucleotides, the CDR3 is TGTGCCAGCAGGCTGGCGGCGGGAGGCTTCTACGAGCAGTACTTC. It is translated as CASRLAAGGFYEQYF.

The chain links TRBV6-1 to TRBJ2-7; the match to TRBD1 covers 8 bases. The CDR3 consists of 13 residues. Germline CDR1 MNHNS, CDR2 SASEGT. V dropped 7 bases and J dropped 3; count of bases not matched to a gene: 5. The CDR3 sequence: CASILDRGYEQYF. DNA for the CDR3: TGTGCCAGCATATTAGACAGGGGCTACGAGCAGTACTTC.

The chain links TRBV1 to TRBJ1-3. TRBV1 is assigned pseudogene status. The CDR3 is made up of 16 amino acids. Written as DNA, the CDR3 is TGCACCAGCAGCCAAGTTATGGGGGGCCCTGGAAACACCATATATTTT. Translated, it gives CTSSQVMGGPGNTIYF.

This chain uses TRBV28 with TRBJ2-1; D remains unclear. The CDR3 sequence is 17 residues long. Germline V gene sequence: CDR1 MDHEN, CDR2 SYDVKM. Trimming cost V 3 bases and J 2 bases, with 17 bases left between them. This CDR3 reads CASSLKFRVKAYNEQFF. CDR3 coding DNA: TGTGCCAGCAGTTTGAAATTTAGGGTTAAGGCCTACAATGAGCAGTTCTTC.

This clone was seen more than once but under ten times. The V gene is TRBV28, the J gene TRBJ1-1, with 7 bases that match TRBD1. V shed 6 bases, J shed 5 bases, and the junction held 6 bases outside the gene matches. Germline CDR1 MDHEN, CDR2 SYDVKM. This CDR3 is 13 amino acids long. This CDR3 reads CASRLGGLTEAFF. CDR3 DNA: TGTGCCAGCAGGTTAGGGGGCTTAACTGAAGCTTTCTTT.